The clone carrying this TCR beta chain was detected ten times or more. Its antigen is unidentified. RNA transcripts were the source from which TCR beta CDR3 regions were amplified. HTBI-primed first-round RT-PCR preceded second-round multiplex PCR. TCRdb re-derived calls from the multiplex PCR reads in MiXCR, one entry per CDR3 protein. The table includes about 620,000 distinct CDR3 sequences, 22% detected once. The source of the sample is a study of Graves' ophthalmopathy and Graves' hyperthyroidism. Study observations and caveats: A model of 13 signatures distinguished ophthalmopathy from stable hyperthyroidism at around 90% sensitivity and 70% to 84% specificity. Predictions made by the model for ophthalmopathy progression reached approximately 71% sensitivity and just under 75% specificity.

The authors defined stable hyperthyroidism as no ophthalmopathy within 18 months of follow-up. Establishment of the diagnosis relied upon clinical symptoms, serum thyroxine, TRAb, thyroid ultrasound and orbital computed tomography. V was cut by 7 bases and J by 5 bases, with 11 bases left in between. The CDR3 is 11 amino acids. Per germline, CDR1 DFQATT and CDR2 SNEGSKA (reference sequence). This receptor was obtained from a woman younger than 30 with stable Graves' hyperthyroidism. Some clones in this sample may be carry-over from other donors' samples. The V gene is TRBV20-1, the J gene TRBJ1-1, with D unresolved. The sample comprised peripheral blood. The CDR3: CSEGLETEAFF. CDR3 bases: TGCAGTGAGGGCCTTGAAACTGAAGCTTTCTTT.